Included here is one TCR beta chain sequence, with context. The sample belongs to a study of PD-L1 blockade in urothelial cancer. Background on the study: About nine tenths of the roughly 29 patients comprised males who had bladder-origin urothelial cancer. Counts from blood samples showed a median of roughly 150,000 T cells.

Unmatched junction bases numbered 7, after V lost 5 bases and J lost 0 bases. Germline loops: CDR1 SGHTA, CDR2 FQGNSA. The CDR3 sequence is 17 residues long. Assay used: immunoSEQ multiplex PCR; TCRdb lists only in-frame clones, some missing. The sample consists of some 31,000 clones, over 60% of them appearing once. Time point given: peripheral blood 6 weeks after treatment start. Disease in patients was locally advanced or metastatic urothelial carcinoma. This rearrangement joins TRBV7-2 to TRBJ2-1; 10 bases agree with TRBD2. The material sequenced was PBMCs, taken around atezolizumab (anti-PD-L1) treatment. This clonotype originated in a man in his 70s with urothelial cancer. The CDR3 region is CASSPRTSGGSYNEQFF. CDR3 nucleotide sequence: TGTGCCAGCAGCCCACGGACTAGCGGAGGCTCCTACAATGAGCAGTTCTTC.